Described below is a single TCR beta chain sequence and its context. The antigen is not known. This sample was taken from a study of memory CD4+ T cells and cytomegalovirus serostatus. Original handling: Out-of-frame sequences were removed, leaving 2 million to 2.5 million distinct TCRbeta sequences. TCRdb's copy holds only in-frame clones and misses some; the assay was immunoSEQ multiplex PCR. V and J calls plus clone size are reproduced from that table; the DNA served to infer D and trimming. The table lists 35,000 to 45,000 clones, roughly four fifths of them singletons. Notes on the study in general: The CMV-associated TCR signature appears largely within the CD4+ memory repertoire.

V lost 0 bases and J lost 6, with 11 bases in between. Germline-derived CDR1 and CDR2 are LGHNA and YNFKEQ. The CDR3 length is 14 residues. Single viable CD3+CD4+CD8-CD45RO+ cells were sorted as the memory CD4+ T cells. Serum IgG to CMV pp150, pp28, p38 and p52 defined serostatus. This TCR was sampled from an adult in good health and CMV-seronegative. This sequence joins TRBV4-2 and TRBJ1-2; D perhaps matches TRBD1 (6 bases). The source material was memory CD4+ T cells from blood. The CDR3 region has the DNA TGTGCCAGCAGCCAAGAAACAGGGCACCATGGCTACACCTTC. Its protein product is CASSQETGHHGYTF.